One and the same sample provided the 22 T cell receptor beta chains below, sequenced in a study of T cell responses to AZD1222 COVID-19 vaccine listed by TCRdb under 2021. Library generation was performed with the immunoSEQ multiplex PCR assay. TCRdb holds this immuneACCESS table with in-frame rearrangements only. Some clones are missing; in checked studies, unresolved V genes explain under half, and the rest has no known cause. The sample table contains around 160,000 clones; only one count was recorded for about 91% of them. More than 1% of the sample is in the top ten clones. The time point label here, explained by the study, means: about 28 days (+/-7) after the second vaccine dose. The material sequenced was peripheral blood, taken 28 days after the second AZD1222 dose. These receptors originate from an adult who received the AZD1222 COVID-19 vaccine.

This clone appeared a single time. The chain combines TRBV6-5 with TRBJ2-1, with D possibly being TRBD1 (6 bases). This CDR3 region has 14 residues. The V end was cut by 6 bases, the J end by 12 bases, with 21 bases between. Germline V gives CDR1 MNHEY, CDR2 SVGAGI. The CDR3 DNA reads as TGTGCCAGCAGCCCGGGACAAGGCACCTCTGGGCAGTTCTTC. Protein: CASSPGQGTSGQFF.

V gene TRBV2 combines with J gene TRBJ1-5, with 8 bases aligning to TRBD1. J was trimmed by 3 bases and V by 4 bases; bases with no gene match: 5. CDR1 and CDR2 from the germline V gene are SNHLY and FYNNEI. This CDR3 comprises 15 residues. The chain's CDR3 is CASSVQGAHNQPQHF. DNA for the CDR3: TGTGCCAGCAGTGTTCAGGGGGCCCACAATCAGCCCCAGCATTTT.

The chain recombines TRBV5-5 with TRBJ2-3; D may be TRBD2 (7 bases). CDR1 is SGHKS and CDR2 is YYEKEE in the germline V gene (reference sequence). V dropped 6 bases and J dropped 0 bases, with 11 bases sitting between them. The CDR3 consists of 14 residues. The CDR3 sequence is CASNRGASTDTQYF. DNA for the CDR3: TGTGCCAGCAATCGGGGGGCGAGCACAGATACGCAGTATTTT.

The rearrangement uses TRBV18 and TRBJ1-4, with D tentatively TRBD1 (6 bases). The germline CDR1 and CDR2 sequences are KGHSH and LQKENI. CDR3 length equals 18 residues. V lost 6 bases to trimming and J lost 10 bases, with 30 bases between them. CDR3 amino acids: CASSLFGDMRGVTGKLFF. The CDR3 bases are TGTGCCAGCTCCCTCTTCGGAGATATGAGGGGGGTAACCGGAAAACTGTTTTTT.

The gene calls are TRBV5-8 and TRBJ1-2; D gene ambiguous. Trimming stripped 0 bases from V and 2 bases from J, with 17 bases between. CDR3 length: 17 residues. CDR1 and CDR2 from the germline V gene are SGHTS and YDEGEE. In DNA, the CDR3 is TGTGCCAGCAGCTTGGGTCTATCTTCAGGAATCAACTATGGCTACACCTTC. As protein: CASSLGLSSGINYGYTF. Looking up the rest from reference TRBV5-8 and TRBJ1-2 gives the full variable domain: EAGVTQSPTHLIKTRGQQATLRCSPISGHTSVYWYQQALGLGLQFLLWYDEGEERNRGNFPPRFSGRQFPNYSSELNVNALELEDSALYLCASSLGLSSGINYGYTFGSGTRLTVV.

The chain combines TRBV5-5 with TRBJ1-1; D call uncertain. This CDR3 is 14 amino acids long. The V end lost 0 bases, the J end lost 5 bases, and 11 bases lay between the germline ends. In germline, CDR1 is SGHKS, CDR2 YYEKEE (reference sequence). DNA of the CDR3: TGTGCCAGCAGCTTGGCCCCGGTTGGGACTGAAGCTTTCTTT. This encodes CASSLAPVGTEAFF.

The CDR3 nucleotides read TGCGCCAGCAGCTTGGGGGGGACAGGGAATTCACCCCTCCACTTT. This encodes CASSLGGTGNSPLHF. This rearrangement joins TRBV5-1 to TRBJ1-6; 9 bases align to TRBD1. Trimming removed 0 bases from V and 7 bases from J; junction bases left unmatched: 2. The CDR3 is 15 residues long. Germline V gene lookup returns CDR1 SGHRS and CDR2 YFSETQ.

The V call is TRBV5-4, the J call TRBJ2-2; D is possibly TRBD1 (5 bases). Germline CDR1 and CDR2: SGHNT and YYREEE (reference sequence). With 0 bases removed from V and 7 bases from J, the gap between germline ends came to 10 bases. This CDR3 is 14 amino acids long. CDR3 DNA: TGTGCCAGCAGCTTGGCCTATACAGGCGGGGAGCTGTTTTTT. It is translated as CASSLAYTGGELFF.

The chain recombines TRBV6-5 with TRBJ2-1, with TRBD2 matching 7 bases. V lost 5 bases and J lost 2; bases outside the gene matches: 6. Germline lookup yields CDR1 MNHEY and CDR2 SVGAGI. The CDR3 length is 15 residues. The CDR3 nucleotides read TGTGCCAGCAGTCCGAGCGGGGCGACCTACAATGAGCAGTTCTTC. Its protein is CASSPSGATYNEQFF.

The genes are TRBV7-9 and TRBJ1-6; no reliable D call. Per the germline V gene, CDR1 is SEHNR and CDR2 is FQNEAQ (reference sequence). V was shortened by 2 bases and J by 8 bases, with 7 bases between the two germline ends. The CDR3 covers 13 residues. CDR3 DNA sequence: TGTGCCAGCAGCTTAATTGGGGATTCACCCCTCCACTTT. Its translation: CASSLIGDSPLHF.

The chain uses TRBV5-1 and TRBJ2-1; TRBD2 matches at 7 bases. Per germline, CDR1 SGHRS and CDR2 YFSETQ. The CDR3 contains 15 residues. J lost 8 bases, V lost 3 bases, and 11 bases had no gene match. CDR3 sequence: CASSSTGTTRDEQFF. The CDR3 DNA follows: TGCGCCAGCAGCTCGACCGGGACTACCCGGGATGAGCAGTTCTTC.

This clone was found once. The rearrangement joins TRBV5-5 to TRBJ2-1, with D unclear. Trimming cost V 6 bases and J 0 bases, with 7 bases left between them. Germline CDR1 SGHKS, CDR2 YYEKEE (reference sequence). The CDR3 spans 13 residues. The CDR3 sequence is CASMANSYNEQFF. CDR3 coding DNA: TGTGCCAGCATGGCAAACTCCTACAATGAGCAGTTCTTC.

The chain has TRBV5-1 and TRBJ1-4; D unclear. Germline V lookup: CDR1 SGHRS, CDR2 YFSETQ. The CDR3 length is 16 residues. Trimming stripped 3 bases from V and 6 bases from J, with 18 bases between. The CDR3 DNA sequence: TGCGCCAGCAGCTCCGCACAAGGCGGACCGTATGAAAAACTGTTTTTT. It translates to CASSSAQGGPYEKLFF.

The rearrangement uses TRBV14 and TRBJ2-2; possibly TRBD1 for D (6 bases). V was pared by 1 base and J by 6 bases, with 9 bases between. There are 14 residues in the CDR3. Germline CDR1 is SGHDN and CDR2 is FVKESK. CDR3 protein: CASSQAHRAGELFF. CDR3 sequence (DNA): TGTGCCAGCAGCCAAGCCCACAGGGCCGGGGAGCTGTTTTTT.

V gene TRBV19 combines with J gene TRBJ1-5; D gene ambiguous. The CDR3 extends over 13 amino acids. V shed 4 bases and J shed 8 bases, with 12 bases lying between them. Germline V gene lookup returns CDR1 LNHDA and CDR2 SQIVND (reference sequence). The CDR3 sequence: CASSTMGWKPQHF. The DNA of the CDR3 is TGTGCCAGTAGTACTATGGGTTGGAAGCCCCAGCATTTT.

The chain carries TRBV6-1 and TRBJ1-6; maybe TRBD1 (6 bases). V shed 0 bases and J shed 9 bases, with 12 bases lying between them. The CDR3 consists of 15 residues. Germline V gene lookup returns CDR1 MNHNS and CDR2 SASEGT. CDR3 residues: CASSEARAGVSPLHF. CDR3 bases: TGTGCCAGCAGTGAAGCTCGGGCAGGGGTTTCACCCCTCCACTTT.

The CDR3 protein is CAISDPGPNGYTF. CDR3 nucleotide sequence: TGTGCCATCAGTGACCCCGGCCCAAATGGCTACACCTTC. This chain links TRBV10-3 with TRBJ1-2; the D is unclear. The V gene's germline CDR1 is ENHRY and CDR2 SYGVKD. The CDR3 totals 13 residues. With 3 bases removed from V and 6 bases from J, the gap between germline ends came to 11 bases.

V gene TRBV28 combines with J gene TRBJ1-2, with 7 bases that match TRBD1. This CDR3 has 14 amino acids. The germline V gene encodes CDR1 MDHEN and CDR2 SYDVKM. V trimming: 4 bases; J trimming: 2 bases; junction bases outside the gene matches: 4. CDR3 nucleotide sequence: TGTGCCAGCAGTTCAGGGGGATCCAACTATGGCTACACCTTC. Translating gives CASSSGGSNYGYTF.

This chain connects TRBV3-1 (or the pseudogene TRBV3-2) to TRBJ2-7; no clear D gene. With 5 bases removed from V and 6 bases from J, the gap between germline ends came to 11 bases. This CDR3 is 12 amino acids long. Germline values: CDR1 LGHDT, CDR2 YNNKEL (reference sequence). The CDR3 DNA sequence: TGTGCCAGCAGCTTTCGGACCCGCGAGCAGTACTTC. Translated, it gives CASSFRTREQYF.

The chain joins TRBV3-1 (or the pseudogene TRBV3-2) to TRBJ2-7; 9 bases match TRBD1. V trimming: 4 bases; J trimming: 6 bases; junction bases outside the gene matches: 7. Germline CDR1 reads LGHDT; CDR2 reads YNNKEL (reference sequence). The CDR3 has 14 residues. The chain's CDR3 is CASSPGTGRGEQYF. CDR3 coding DNA: TGTGCCAGCAGCCCCGGGACAGGGAGAGGCGAGCAGTACTTC.

DNA for the CDR3: TGTGCCAGCAGCTTACGCCCCGGGGATAGCAATCAGCCCCAGCATTTT. Translation: CASSLRPGDSNQPQHF. The chain combines TRBV7-9 with TRBJ1-5; D gene unclear. Looked up from germline, CDR1 is SEHNR and CDR2 is FQNEAQ (reference sequence). This CDR3 contains 16 residues. V was trimmed by 2 bases and J by 0 bases, leaving 11 bases between them.

The genes are TRBV2 and TRBJ1-1; D is possibly TRBD1 (5 bases). Looked up from germline, CDR1 is SNHLY and CDR2 is FYNNEI. The CDR3 totals 14 residues. V was shortened by 7 bases and J by 3 bases, with 15 bases between the two germline ends. For the CDR3, the DNA is TGTGCCAGCAAGTTTGGGACCCCGGACACTGAAGCTTTCTTT. This translates into CASKFGTPDTEAFF.